Reported below is one TCR beta chain. Its antigen is unknown. The sample belongs to a study of T-cell memory formation after mild COVID-19. General observations from the study: Second-wave clones peaking on day 37 lacked confirmed SARS-CoV-2 specificity. Contracting clones localized mainly to CM and EM when CD4+ and mainly to EMRA when CD8+. Some clones that responded turned up in pre-infection memory, which suggests that cross-reactive memory joined in.

This CDR3 comprises 16 residues. V lost 0 bases to trimming and J lost 1 base, with 9 bases between them. CDR1 SGHAT and CDR2 FQNNGV come from the germline V gene. Amplification by 5'RACE using constant-segment primers produced TCR alpha and TCR beta cDNA libraries that carried sample barcodes and UMIs. TCRdb recomputed calls from the 5' RACE reads with MiXCR, one row per CDR3 protein. Of fewer than 400,000 distinct CDR3 sequences listed, around 13% are singletons. The TCR originated in a man between 18 and 29 years old who had mild COVID-19 (a few samples of this study predate the infection). Cell type and time point are not known. The chain is built from TRBV11-2 and TRBJ1-4; D not certain. Source material: PBMCs or a T cell subset sorted from them (not recorded which). The CDR3 loop reads CASSLDIRGTNEKLFF. The CDR3 bases are TGTGCCAGCAGCTTAGATATTCGGGGAACTAATGAAAAACTGTTTTTT.